The text below deals with one T cell receptor beta chain. The same CDR3 arises from other DNA sequences in this sample as well. In germline, CDR1 is SGHTA, CDR2 FQGNSA. The CDR3 is 15 amino acids. J lost 3 bases, V lost 5 bases, and 4 bases had no gene match. These data come from a study of blood T cell repertoires in COVID-19. The overall study: Acute and convalescent COVID-19 samples came from the United States, Italy and Spain.

The protocol was immunoSEQ multiplex PCR, while the TCRdb copy is restricted to in-frame clones and leaves out a portion. The profile shows 250,000 or so clones, roughly 80% of them singletons. The sequenced material came from peripheral blood. This TCR came from a man in his 60s with acute or convalescent COVID-19. This rearrangement joins TRBV7-2 to TRBJ2-7, with 13 bases aligning to TRBD2. The CDR3 here is CASSLLAGGFYEQYF. Here the CDR3 DNA reads TGTGCCAGCAGCCTACTAGCGGGAGGGTTCTACGAGCAGTACTTC. Variable domain in full (rest from reference TRBV7-2 and TRBJ2-7): GAGVSQSPSNKVTEKGKDVELRCDPISGHTALYWYRQSLGQGLEFLIYFQGNSAPDKSGLPSDRFSAERTGGSVSTLTIQRTQQEDSAVYLCASSLLAGGFYEQYFGPGTRLTVT.